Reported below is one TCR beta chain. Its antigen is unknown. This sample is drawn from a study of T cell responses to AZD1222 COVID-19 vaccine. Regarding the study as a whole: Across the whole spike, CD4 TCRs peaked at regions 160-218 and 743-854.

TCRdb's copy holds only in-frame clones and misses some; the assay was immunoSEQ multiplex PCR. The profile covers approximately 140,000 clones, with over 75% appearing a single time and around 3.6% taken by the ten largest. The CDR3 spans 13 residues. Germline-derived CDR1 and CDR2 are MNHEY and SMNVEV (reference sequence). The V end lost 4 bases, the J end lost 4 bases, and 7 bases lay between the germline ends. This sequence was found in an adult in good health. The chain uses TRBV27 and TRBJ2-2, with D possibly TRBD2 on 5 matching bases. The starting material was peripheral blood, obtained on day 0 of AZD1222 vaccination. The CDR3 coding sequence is TGTGCCAGCAGTTATGGGAGCACCGGGGAGCTGTTTTTT. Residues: CASSYGSTGELFF.